Here is one TCR beta chain with its context. These data belong to a study of technical replicates of blood from several donors. The data were produced by immunoSEQ multiplex PCR, yet TCRdb's version contains in-frame clones alone and is incomplete. This repertoire shows about 50,000 clones, more than 85% found once; its top ten account for 3.5% to 4.5%. Germline V gene data show CDR1 as SGDLS and CDR2 as YYNGEE. The CDR3 is 15 amino acids. V lost 4 bases, J lost 2 bases, and 10 bases lay in between. The chain combines TRBV9 with TRBJ2-6; possibly TRBD1 for D (6 bases). The receptor was derived from a human donor in good health. Some clones in this sample may be carry-over from other donors' samples. Sequences were obtained from PBMCs. For the CDR3, the DNA is TGTGCCAGCAGCCCCCAGGGGACTGGGGCCAACGTCCTGACTTTC. It specifies CASSPQGTGANVLTF.